The 8 T cell receptor beta chains reported below all come from one sample, sequenced in a study of CD8 T cells in ankylosing spondylitis. For these receptors, no antigen is known. Each CDR3 protein is one row after TCRdb ran MiXCR on the 5' RACE reads. The data show about 750,000 distinct CDR3 sequences, around 20% seen once. Findings and limits, study-wide: What appeared characteristic of ankylosing spondylitis blood was a TCR beta motif of seven to nine highly homologous variants.

The source material was blood, either unsorted or a sorted T cell fraction (not recorded which). These TCRs come from a male donor with ankylosing spondylitis.

J is TRBJ2-6 and V is TRBV7-6, with 9 bases aligning to TRBD1. Germline-derived CDR1 and CDR2 are SGHVS and FNYEAQ. V lost 5 bases and J lost 2; bases outside the gene matches: 4. This CDR3 has 16 amino acids. The CDR3 loop reads CASSLTGGAGANVLTF. CDR3 nucleotide sequence: TGTGCCAGCAGCCTTACAGGGGGCGCTGGGGCCAACGTCCTGACTTTC.

The chain combines TRBV5-8 with TRBJ2-3; possible D gene TRBD1, 6 bases. The CDR3 is made up of 15 amino acids. With 8 bases removed from V and 1 base from J, the gap between germline ends came to 17 bases. CDR1 and CDR2 (germline): SGHTS, YDEGEE. CDR3 protein: CARVKTGRGTDTQYF. In DNA, the CDR3 is TGTGCCAGGGTAAAGACAGGAAGGGGCACAGATACGCAGTATTTT.

This clonotype came up many times. The V call is TRBV12-3 or TRBV12-4, the J call TRBJ2-7, with TRBD1 matching over 8 bases. The V segment lost 2 bases and the J segment 2 bases; nucleotides outside the gene matches: 2. This CDR3 contains 14 residues. Written as DNA, the CDR3 is TGTGCCAGCAGTTTAAAACAGGGGGCCTACGAGCAGTACTTC. Protein sequence: CASSLKQGAYEQYF.

In this sample, this clonotype turned up a few times. The rearrangement joins TRBV2 to TRBJ1-1, with 9 bases matching TRBD1. The germline V gene encodes CDR1 SNHLY and CDR2 FYNNEI. The CDR3 spans 15 residues. V trimming: 5 bases; J trimming: 4 bases; junction bases outside the gene matches: 8. CDR3 protein: CASSPGQGFGTEAFF. The CDR3, as DNA: TGTGCCAGCAGTCCGGGACAGGGTTTTGGCACTGAAGCTTTCTTT.

This rearrangement joins TRBV6-6 to TRBJ2-1, with TRBD2 identical over 10 bases. J was trimmed by 7 bases and V by 6 bases; bases with no gene match: 3. The CDR3 runs to 13 residues. Germline lookup yields CDR1 MNHNY and CDR2 SVGAGI (reference sequence). CDR3 coding DNA: TGTGCCAGCAGCCAGCGGGAGGGAAATGAGCAGTTCTTC. It yields the protein CASSQREGNEQFF.

This clonotype was seen at least ten times. The chain combines TRBV12-3 or TRBV12-4 with TRBJ2-6, with D unclear. CDR3 length: 14 residues. Trimming cost V 6 bases and J 0 bases, with 6 bases left between them. The CDR3 sequence: CASSLNSGANVLTF. CDR3 DNA sequence: TGTGCCAGCAGCCTAAACTCTGGGGCCAACGTCCTGACTTTC.

This clonotype has just a few counts. This sequence joins TRBV29-1 and TRBJ1-1, with a tentative D call TRBD1 (5 bases). The germline V and J ends were trimmed by 4 bases and 5 bases, with 11 bases remaining between them. Looked up from germline, CDR1 is SQVTM and CDR2 is ANQGSEA. There are 12 residues in the CDR3. The CDR3 spells CSVGRGLTEAFF. The CDR3 region has the DNA TGCAGCGTTGGTAGGGGTTTAACTGAAGCTTTCTTT.

The J gene is TRBJ1-2, the V gene TRBV12-3 or TRBV12-4; possible D gene TRBD1, 6 bases. The CDR3 extends over 14 amino acids. Deletions cut 6 bases from V and 2 bases from J, with 13 bases between. This chain's CDR3 is CASSAGEWNYGYTF. The CDR3 DNA reads TGTGCCAGCAGCGCAGGGGAGTGGAACTATGGCTACACCTTC.